The 25 T cell receptor beta chains below all came from one sample that was sequenced in a study of blood T cell repertoires in COVID-19 (dated by TCRdb to the early 2020s). Receptor amplification or capture employed the immunoSEQ multiplex PCR assay. Here the immuneACCESS table is served through TCRdb, limited to in-frame sequences with V and J called. Missing clones are a known gap in these copies; in checked studies unresolved V genes cover under half, and the rest lacks a known reason. The sample records about 73,000 clones, roughly 87% of which are singletons. Of the sample, under 10% is held by the ten largest clones. The sequencing sample was made of peripheral blood. Receptors were obtained from a man older than 75 with acute or convalescent COVID-19.

CDR3 protein: CASSIAGNLNTEAFF. CDR3 nucleotides: TGTGCCAGTAGTATCGCAGGGAATTTGAACACTGAAGCTTTCTTT. The chain has TRBV19 and TRBJ1-1; D possibly corresponds to TRBD1 (5 bases). This CDR3 is built from 15 residues. The germline V and J ends were trimmed by 3 bases and 0 bases, with 11 bases remaining between them. Germline assignment: CDR1 LNHDA and CDR2 SQIVND (reference sequence).

This clone was counted a single time. The chain recombines TRBV10-3 with TRBJ1-4, with D possibly matching TRBD1 (6 bases). The CDR3 has 14 residues. V gave up 4 bases and J gave up 5 bases, with 11 bases separating them. Germline V lookup: CDR1 ENHRY, CDR2 SYGVKD. The chain's CDR3 is CAISGEGQNEKLFF. The CDR3 bases are TGTGCCATCAGTGGTGAGGGACAAAATGAAAAACTGTTTTTT.

The CDR3 loop reads CASSVGASGMNIQYF. CDR3 sequence (DNA): TGTGCCAGCAGCGTAGGAGCTAGCGGGATGAACATTCAGTACTTC. The chain joins TRBV9 to TRBJ2-4; 9 bases line up with TRBD2. Germline V gene data show CDR1 as SGDLS and CDR2 as YYNGEE. With 0 bases clipped from V and 7 bases from J, the junction kept 5 bases outside the gene matches. The CDR3 runs 15 residues.

This clone was recorded only once. The chain is built from TRBV27 and TRBJ1-2; 10 bases agree with TRBD1. The V and J ends lost 7 bases and 2 bases, in that order; junction bases with no gene match: 4. The CDR3 has 14 amino acids. The germline CDR1 and CDR2 sequences are MNHEY and SMNVEV (reference sequence). The chain's CDR3 is CASTPGQGNYGYTF. CDR3 nucleotide sequence: TGTGCCAGCACCCCGGGACAGGGGAACTATGGCTACACCTTC.

A few counts support this clone. The chain links TRBV2 to TRBJ1-3; D perhaps matches TRBD1 (5 bases). Trimming cost V 4 bases and J 5 bases, with 9 bases left between them. The CDR3 totals 13 residues. Germline CDR1 and CDR2: SNHLY and FYNNEI. CDR3 amino acids: CASSGQKRNTIYF. CDR3 in DNA: TGTGCCAGCAGTGGACAGAAGAGAAACACCATATATTTT.

This rearrangement joins TRBV7-2 to TRBJ2-5, with D unresolved. Trimming removed 3 bases at V and 4 bases at J, with 6 bases between. Per the germline V gene, CDR1 is SGHTA and CDR2 is FQGNSA. The CDR3 is 12 amino acids. The CDR3: CASSLQLETQYF. The CDR3 coding sequence is TGTGCCAGCAGCTTGCAGTTAGAGACCCAGTACTTC.

The chain couples TRBV6-1 to TRBJ2-3; 9 nucleotides agree with TRBD2. Unmatched junction bases numbered 1, after V lost 3 bases and J lost 0 bases. Per germline, CDR1 MNHNS and CDR2 SASEGT. The CDR3 is 15 residues long. CDR3 sequence: CASSERGGSTDTQYF. CDR3 DNA sequence: TGTGCCAGCAGTGAGCGGGGGGGTAGCACAGATACGCAGTATTTT.

The V gene is TRBV19, the J gene TRBJ2-3; tentative D call: TRBD2 (6 bases). This CDR3 spans 15 amino acids. Germline V CDR1 and CDR2: LNHDA, SQIVND (reference sequence). The ends were cut back, 5 bases at V and 4 bases at J, with 16 bases in the middle. This CDR3 is CASSVGAGNADTQYF. The CDR3 DNA reads as TGTGCCAGTAGTGTAGGGGCGGGGAACGCAGATACGCAGTATTTT. The full variable domain, completed using reference TRBV19 and TRBJ2-3, is DGGITQSPKYLFRKEGQNVTLSCEQNLNHDAMYWYRQDPGQGLRLIYYSQIVNDFQKGDIAEGYSVSREKKESFPLTVTSAQKNPTAFYLCASSVGAGNADTQYFGPGTRLTVL.

The table lists this clone with a count of one. J is TRBJ2-2 and V is TRBV19; 15 bases are a match to TRBD2. The CDR3 runs 17 residues. V gave up 6 bases and J gave up 5 bases; unmatched junction bases: 7. The germline V gene encodes CDR1 LNHDA and CDR2 SQIVND (reference sequence). CDR3 DNA: TGTGCCAGTAGCGGACTAGCGGGGGGGCCGGGAACCGGGGAGCTGTTTTTT. It translates to CASSGLAGGPGTGELFF.

The J gene is TRBJ1-1, the V gene TRBV7-6; 9 bases line up with TRBD1. The J segment lost 0 bases and the V segment lost 1 base, leaving 6 bases of the junction unmatched. Looked up from germline, CDR1 is SGHVS and CDR2 is FNYEAQ. The CDR3 extends over 17 amino acids. CDR3 protein: CASSLDRTGEMNTEAFF. The CDR3 region has the DNA TGTGCCAGCAGCTTAGATCGGACAGGGGAAATGAACACTGAAGCTTTCTTT. The variable domain in full, with the rest retrieved from reference TRBV7-6 and TRBJ1-1, is GAGVSQSPRYKVTKRGQDVALRCDPISGHVSLYWYRQALGQGPEFLTYFNYEAQQDKSGLPNDRFSAERPEGSISTLTIQRTEQRDSAMYRCASSLDRTGEMNTEAFFGQGTRLTVV.

V is TRBV5-1 and J is TRBJ1-2; 10 bases line up with TRBD1. CDR1 and CDR2 (germline): SGHRS, YFSETQ. V gave up 0 bases and J gave up 4 bases; unmatched junction bases: 9. CDR3 length equals 17 residues. Written as DNA, the CDR3 is TGCGCCAGCAGCTTGGGTCCGGGACAGGGGTCTGGCTATGGCTACACCTTC. It specifies CASSLGPGQGSGYGYTF.

CDR3 DNA: TGTGCCAGCTCATCGGGACAGAACTATGGCTACACCTTC. This sequence encodes CASSSGQNYGYTF. The rearrangement joins TRBV18 to TRBJ1-2; 7 bases match TRBD1. The CDR3 has 13 amino acids. The germline gives CDR1 KGHSH, CDR2 LQKENI. The J segment lost 2 bases and the V segment lost 5 bases, leaving 2 bases of the junction unmatched.

This clone occurred a few times. This chain uses TRBV11-2 with TRBJ2-7, with TRBD2 identical over 8 bases. CDR1 is SGHAT and CDR2 is FQNNGV in the germline V gene. The ends lost 0 bases at V and 6 bases at J; junction bases unmatched: 10. There are 16 residues in the CDR3. The CDR3, as DNA: TGTGCCAGCAGCTTAGAGGGTATTAGCGGGATTCCCGAGCAGTACTTC. It encodes CASSLEGISGIPEQYF.

The chain has TRBV5-1 and TRBJ2-7, with TRBD1 as a possible D gene (5 bases). Trimming stripped 0 bases from V and 3 bases from J, with 7 bases between. The CDR3 has 13 residues. The germline CDR1 and CDR2 sequences are SGHRS and YFSETQ. The CDR3 nucleotides are TGCGCCAGCAGCTTGGACAGGATCTACGAGCAGTACTTC. Encoded protein: CASSLDRIYEQYF.

The V call is TRBV5-1, the J call TRBJ2-5; maybe TRBD1 (6 bases). Germline assignment: CDR1 SGHRS and CDR2 YFSETQ. V was shortened by 7 bases and J by 5 bases, with 18 bases between the two germline ends. The CDR3 has 14 residues. Written as DNA, the CDR3 is TGCGCCAGCTTCTTCGACAGGCCTGACGAGACCCAGTACTTC. This encodes CASFFDRPDETQYF.

V is TRBV7-2 and J is TRBJ2-1; D may be TRBD2 (7 bases). The CDR3 length is 15 residues. Germline V gene sequence: CDR1 SGHTA, CDR2 FQGNSA. V lost 1 base and J 3 bases, leaving 10 bases between the germline ends. CDR3 in amino acids: CASSLGGGRYNEQFF. In nucleotides, the CDR3 is TGTGCCAGCAGCTTAGGGGGGGGCCGCTACAATGAGCAGTTCTTC.

The chain is built from TRBV4-2 and TRBJ1-2; no definite D call. The CDR3 loop spans 12 amino acids. V dropped 1 base and J dropped 6 bases, with 6 bases sitting between them. Germline-derived CDR1 and CDR2 are LGHNA and YNFKEQ. The CDR3, as DNA: TGTGCCAGCAGCCAAGGTCTACATGGCTACACCTTC. Residues: CASSQGLHGYTF.

The chain employs TRBV9 and TRBJ1-2, with 9 bases that match TRBD1. The V and J ends lost 3 bases and 8 bases, in that order; junction bases with no gene match: 20. This CDR3 has 18 amino acids. Germline V gene lookup returns CDR1 SGDLS and CDR2 YYNGEE. CDR3 nucleotide sequence: TGTGCCAGCAGCGCCCCCGGGCCGGCGACAGGGGGGATGGGGGGCTACACCTTC. Protein: CASSAPGPATGGMGGYTF.

CDR3 nucleotide sequence: TGTGCCAGCAGCATATCTAGCGGGAGGGCCCCGGGGGAGCTGTTTTTT. Amino acid sequence: CASSISSGRAPGELFF. This chain joins TRBV9 and TRBJ2-2, with 12 bases fitting TRBD2. Germline values: CDR1 SGDLS, CDR2 YYNGEE. The CDR3 length is 16 residues. V dropped 4 bases and J dropped 8; count of bases not matched to a gene: 9.

The chain's CDR3 is CASGWTSGSGDTQYF. The CDR3 DNA reads as TGTGCCAGCGGATGGACTAGCGGGAGTGGAGATACGCAGTATTTT. The V and J genes are TRBV6-5 and TRBJ2-3; 13 nucleotides match TRBD2. The CDR3 totals 15 residues. Losses at the gene ends were 8 bases for V and 5 bases for J; bases not matched to a gene: 7. Germline values: CDR1 MNHEY, CDR2 SVGAGI.

The chain uses TRBV2 and TRBJ2-1; D ambiguous. The V end was cut by 8 bases, the J end by 7 bases, with 15 bases between. The CDR3 length is 13 residues. The germline gives CDR1 SNHLY, CDR2 FYNNEI. The DNA of the CDR3 is TGTGCCAGCGGTGGAGACAAGCCTAATGAGCAGTTCTTC. It yields the protein CASGGDKPNEQFF. Full variable domain (rest looked up from reference TRBV2 and TRBJ2-1): EPEVTQTPSHQVTQMGQEVILRCVPISNHLYFYWYRQILGQKVEFLVSFYNNEISEKSEIFDDQFSVERPDGSNFTLKIRSTKLEDSAMYFCASGGDKPNEQFFGPGTRLTVL.

The chain has TRBV6-2 or TRBV6-3 and TRBJ1-5, with 10 nucleotides matching TRBD1. The germline CDR1 and CDR2 sequences are MNHEY and SVGEGT. This CDR3 contains 18 residues. Trimming cost V 2 bases and J 3 bases; bases outside gene matches: 10. In DNA, the CDR3 is TGTGCCAGCAGTTACGCTCCACCGGGACAGGGGAACAATCAGCCCCAGCATTTT. Its translation: CASSYAPPGQGNNQPQHF.

The V and J genes are TRBV6-5 and TRBJ1-2; 7 bases align to TRBD1. CDR3 length: 12 residues. Germline V gene lookup returns CDR1 MNHEY and CDR2 SVGAGI. V lost 10 bases to trimming and J lost 4 bases; unmatched junction nucleotides: 6. Here the CDR3 reads CATKTGIYGYTF. The CDR3 nucleotides read TGTGCCACCAAGACAGGGATCTATGGCTACACCTTC.

The chain has TRBV18 and TRBJ2-7; D is possibly TRBD2 (6 bases). CDR3 length equals 14 residues. V lost 2 bases and J 4 bases, leaving 12 bases between the germline ends. The germline gives CDR1 KGHSH, CDR2 LQKENI. The CDR3: CASSPSGVNYEQYF. The DNA for the CDR3 is TGTGCCAGCTCACCATCGGGGGTCAATTACGAGCAGTACTTC.

The chain joins TRBV11-2 to TRBJ2-1; 7 nucleotides match TRBD1. Germline V gene data show CDR1 as SGHAT and CDR2 as FQNNGV. V dropped 7 bases and J dropped 3; count of bases not matched to a gene: 9. The CDR3 loop spans 15 amino acids. DNA of the CDR3: TGTGCCAGCACCCTGGGACAGCCCCTCTACAATGAGCAGTTCTTC. This codes for CASTLGQPLYNEQFF.